These 27 T cell receptor beta chains came from one sample sequenced in a study of human T cells and chemical hapten exposure. As for time point: patch test 2, 6 weeks after DPC sensitization. The treatment is: therapeutic diphenylcyclopropenone sensitization with weekly scalp DPC. Each CDR3 protein is one row after TCRdb ran MiXCR on the RACE reads. The sample lists roughly 69,000 distinct CDR3 sequences; over 9% were seen once. The specimen comprised whole blood, sampled in connection with sensitization to the hapten diphenylcyclopropenone (DPC). These receptors all stem from a woman aged 50 to 60 with alopecia areata. Some clones in this sample may be carry-over from other donors' samples.

This clonotype has at least ten counts. The chain has TRBV6-5 and TRBJ2-1; D perhaps matches TRBD2 (6 bases). V shed 6 bases and J shed 8 bases, with 17 bases lying between them. The CDR3 is 14 amino acids. The germline V gene encodes CDR1 MNHEY and CDR2 SVGAGI. CDR3: CASRRGLGMDEQFF. The CDR3 bases are TGTGCCAGCAGGCGGGGACTGGGGATGGATGAGCAGTTCTTC.

This clonotype was found many times. The V gene is TRBV9, the J gene TRBJ2-3; tentatively, D is TRBD2 (6 bases). Trimming shortened V by 2 bases and J by 11 bases, and 9 bases separated the two germline ends. This CDR3 spans 11 amino acids. Looked up from germline, CDR1 is SGDLS and CDR2 is YYNGEE. The CDR3 DNA follows: TGTGCCAGCAGCGTCGGGACTCAGCAGTATTTT. As protein: CASSVGTQQYF.

This clonotype was detected a few times. V and J are TRBV5-1 and TRBJ2-7; D not resolved. Germline lookup yields CDR1 SGHRS and CDR2 YFSETQ. This CDR3 contains 14 residues. Trimming removed 0 bases from V and 0 bases from J, with 7 bases in between. The DNA of the CDR3 is TGCGCCAGCAGCTTGGCCCACAACTCCTACGAGCAGTACTTC. It yields the protein CASSLAHNSYEQYF. The whole variable domain, filled in from reference TRBV5-1 and TRBJ2-7, reads KAGVTQTPRYLIKTRGQQVTLSCSPISGHRSVSWYQQTPGQGLQFLFEYFSETQRNKGNFPGRFSGRQFSNSRSEMNVSTLELGDSALYLCASSLAHNSYEQYFGPGTRLTVT.

The chain combines TRBV7-9 with TRBJ2-3; D is possibly TRBD1 or TRBD2 (5 bases each). This CDR3 comprises 15 residues. Trimming pared 7 bases from V and 3 bases from J, leaving 17 bases between. Germline V lookup: CDR1 SEHNR, CDR2 FQNEAQ (reference sequence). CDR3 residues: CASTLLPRETDTQYF. Written as DNA, the CDR3 is TGTGCCAGCACCCTACTGCCCAGGGAGACAGATACGCAGTATTTT.

This clonotype was seen a few times. The chain is built from TRBV29-1 and TRBJ2-4, with D hard to call. Per germline, CDR1 SQVTM and CDR2 ANQGSEA. Trimming left V 4 bases short and J 8 bases short, with 9 bases between. The CDR3 is made up of 11 amino acids. CDR3 DNA: TGCAGCGTTGTTGGGCGAGACATTCAGTACTTC. It is translated as CSVVGRDIQYF.

This clonotype was detected a few times. V and J are TRBV7-3 and TRBJ2-2; D is ambiguous. Germline CDR1 SGHTA, CDR2 FQGTGA. The V gene lost 1 base and the J gene lost 0 bases, with 12 bases spanning the gap. The CDR3 has 17 amino acids. The DNA for the CDR3 is TGTGCCAGCAGCTTAATGATAACGGCCACGAACACCGGGGAGCTGTTTTTT. Amino acid sequence: CASSLMITATNTGELFF.

This clonotype was counted a few times. The chain links TRBV20-1 to TRBJ1-1, with D perhaps matching TRBD1 (5 bases). CDR1 DFQATT and CDR2 SNEGSKA come from the germline V gene (reference sequence). Trimming shortened V by 0 bases and J by 7 bases, and 18 bases separated the two germline ends. This CDR3 region has 15 residues. The CDR3 protein is CSARDPGRGRSEAFF. The CDR3 DNA follows: TGCAGTGCTAGAGATCCGGGGAGGGGACGCAGTGAAGCTTTCTTT.

This clonotype has a count of ten or more. This sequence joins TRBV28 and TRBJ2-7, with 7 bases fitting TRBD2. Trimming took 3 bases from V and 2 from J; bases not matched to a gene: 4. Germline CDR1 and CDR2: MDHEN and SYDVKM. The CDR3 is 14 residues long. The CDR3 spells CASSLPGRAYEQYF. CDR3 DNA: TGTGCCAGCAGTTTGCCTGGGAGGGCCTACGAGCAGTACTTC.

The V gene is TRBV12-5, the J gene TRBJ1-4; 7 nucleotides line up with TRBD1. Germline V gene data show CDR1 as LGHNT and CDR2 as FRNRAP. The CDR3 is 14 amino acids. V lost 4 bases, J lost 7 bases, and 6 bases stayed unmatched. The CDR3 DNA follows: TGTGCTAGTGGTTCGACAGGGCGCCGTGAAAAACTGTTTTTT. Protein sequence: CASGSTGRREKLFF.

This clonotype occurred a few times. The V and J genes are TRBV12-3 or TRBV12-4 and TRBJ2-4, with D maybe TRBD2 (5 bases). The V gene lost 6 bases and the J gene lost 6 bases, with 18 bases spanning the gap. This CDR3 has 15 residues. The CDR3 DNA follows: TGTGCCAGCAGCCCCGGGTGGGAGATGGGAAACATTCAGTACTTC. Its translation is CASSPGWEMGNIQYF.

This clonotype has at least ten counts. J is TRBJ2-5 and V is TRBV27; 14 bases fit TRBD2. Germline CDR1 and CDR2: MNHEY and SMNVEV (reference sequence). CDR3 length: 16 residues. Trimming took 3 bases from V and 5 from J; bases not matched to a gene: 5. The DNA of the CDR3 is TGTGCCAGCAGTTTTAGACTAGCGGGAGGGTACGAGACCCAGTACTTC. Translation: CASSFRLAGGYETQYF.

This clonotype was found many times. The genes are TRBV20-1 and TRBJ1-5, with D hard to call. The ends were cut back, 3 bases at V and 2 bases at J, with 8 bases in the middle. Per the germline V gene, CDR1 is DFQATT and CDR2 is SNEGSKA (reference sequence). CDR3 length: 13 residues. This chain's CDR3 is CSASQDRNQPQHF. CDR3 sequence (DNA): TGCAGTGCTAGTCAGGACCGCAATCAGCCCCAGCATTTT.

This clonotype was observed many times. V and J are TRBV5-4 and TRBJ2-7; TRBD1 aligns across 10 bases. J gave up 4 bases and V 3 bases, and 7 bases lay outside the gene matches. Per germline, CDR1 SGHNT and CDR2 YYREEE (reference sequence). The CDR3 loop spans 15 amino acids. Here the CDR3 DNA reads TGTGCCAGCAGCTATCCGGGACAGGGGACGTACGAGCAGTACTTC. Protein sequence: CASSYPGQGTYEQYF.

V usage is TRBV5-4 and J usage is TRBJ2-1; 8 bases line up with TRBD1. V dropped 4 bases and J dropped 4; count of bases not matched to a gene: 10. The CDR3 is 16 residues long. Per the germline V gene, CDR1 is SGHNT and CDR2 is YYREEE (reference sequence). This CDR3 is CASSARRDRSYNEQFF. For the CDR3, the DNA is TGTGCCAGCAGCGCCAGGCGGGACAGGTCGTACAATGAGCAGTTCTTC.

The chain joins TRBV19 to TRBJ1-5, with no clear D. Trimming took off 2 bases at V and 3 bases at J, with 8 bases between the two ends. This CDR3 contains 14 residues. Germline CDR1 is LNHDA and CDR2 is SQIVND (reference sequence). The CDR3 DNA is TGTGCCAGTAGTATACAGGAGATCAATCAGCCCCAGCATTTT. Its translation is CASSIQEINQPQHF. The variable domain in full, with the rest retrieved from reference TRBV19 and TRBJ1-5, is DGGITQSPKYLFRKEGQNVTLSCEQNLNHDAMYWYRQDPGQGLRLIYYSQIVNDFQKGDIAEGYSVSREKKESFPLTVTSAQKNPTAFYLCASSIQEINQPQHFGDGTRLSIL.

The chain couples TRBV19 to TRBJ2-3, with D maybe TRBD2 (5 bases). Germline values: CDR1 LNHDA, CDR2 SQIVND (reference sequence). The CDR3 spans 15 residues. V was trimmed by 5 bases and J by 2 bases, leaving 14 bases between them. CDR3 DNA sequence: TGTGCCAGTAGTGTCGAAGCGGAATCCACAGATACGCAGTATTTT. It yields the protein CASSVEAESTDTQYF.

This clonotype appeared a few times. The V gene is TRBV4-2, the J gene TRBJ2-5, with 7 bases that match TRBD2. Germline CDR1 and CDR2: LGHNA and YNFKEQ. The CDR3 has 15 amino acids. V lost 4 bases and J lost 5; bases outside the gene matches: 10. The CDR3 spells CASSPTLATGETQYF. The CDR3 DNA follows: TGTGCCAGCAGCCCTACACTAGCGACGGGGGAGACCCAGTACTTC.

Only one count was recorded for this clonotype. The chain is built from TRBV4-2 and TRBJ2-2; a possible D gene is TRBD1 (5 bases). V was pared by 1 base and J by 0 bases, with 18 bases between. This CDR3 spans 19 amino acids. Germline CDR1 and CDR2: LGHNA and YNFKEQ. DNA of the CDR3: TGTGCCAGCAGCCAAGGTACTGGCGAGACAGTAGCGAACACCGGGGAGCTGTTTTTT. Its translation is CASSQGTGETVANTGELFF.

In its sample, this clonotype was seen many times. This rearrangement joins TRBV7-8 to TRBJ2-1; 9 nucleotides align to TRBD1. Germline V gene data show CDR1 as SGHVS and CDR2 as FQNEAQ. V shed 6 bases, J shed 5 bases, and the junction held 14 bases outside the gene matches. CDR3 length equals 17 residues. The CDR3: CASREIPTGTGNNEQFF. The CDR3 nucleotides read TGTGCCAGCAGGGAAATTCCGACCGGGACAGGGAACAATGAGCAGTTCTTC.

This clonotype was detected ten times or more. The rearrangement joins TRBV7-2 to TRBJ2-3; 8 bases line up with TRBD1. Germline V gives CDR1 SGHTA, CDR2 FQGNSA. CDR3 length: 12 residues. J gave up 6 bases and V 7 bases, and 3 bases lay outside the gene matches. The DNA of the CDR3 is TGTGCCAGCACACGACAGGGGGATACGCAGTATTTT. Its protein is CASTRQGDTQYF.

This clonotype was seen repeatedly, ten times or more. The chain is built from TRBV6-1 and TRBJ2-1; D may be TRBD1 (7 bases). V lost 6 bases and J lost 7, with 13 bases in between. Germline V gene sequence: CDR1 MNHNS, CDR2 SASEGT. The CDR3 loop spans 13 amino acids. CDR3 sequence (DNA): TGTGCCAGCAGAATCTCAGGGGGGAATGAGCAGTTCTTC. Translating gives CASRISGGNEQFF.

The chain is built from TRBV12-3 or TRBV12-4 and TRBJ2-1; D ambiguous. The germline V and J ends were trimmed by 2 bases and 8 bases, with 7 bases remaining between them. The CDR3 runs 12 residues. CDR3 region: CASSLYGYEQFF. In nucleotides, the CDR3 is TGTGCCAGCAGTTTATACGGGTATGAGCAGTTCTTC.

The table lists this clonotype with many counts. The rearrangement uses TRBV10-1 and TRBJ2-3, with TRBD2 matching 8 bases. V gave up 0 bases and J gave up 3 bases; unmatched junction bases: 14. The germline V gene encodes CDR1 WNHNN and CDR2 SYGVQD (reference sequence). The CDR3 spans 19 residues. CDR3 coding DNA: TGCGCCAGCAGTGAGTCAGCCCTCGCTAGCGGGTTTAATACAGATACGCAGTATTTT. Encoded protein: CASSESALASGFNTDTQYF.

The chain joins TRBV12-3 or TRBV12-4 to TRBJ1-6; D is ambiguous. The CDR3 totals 13 residues. Trimming stripped 0 bases from V and 9 bases from J, with 6 bases between. The CDR3 region has the DNA TGTGCCAGCAGTTTAGCGATATTTTCACCCCTCCACTTT. This gives the protein CASSLAIFSPLHF.

The rearrangement uses TRBV19 and TRBJ2-7; tentatively, D is TRBD2 (6 bases). The CDR3 is 15 amino acids. Per the germline V gene, CDR1 is LNHDA and CDR2 is SQIVND (reference sequence). With 1 base removed from V and 5 bases from J, the gap between germline ends came to 15 bases. The CDR3 DNA reads as TGTGCCAGTAGTATAGTCTCGGGGAGGACCCACGAGCAGTACTTC. It specifies CASSIVSGRTHEQYF.

This clonotype was seen repeatedly, ten times or more. The chain joins TRBV6-5 to TRBJ2-7; D might be TRBD1 or TRBD2, each matching 5 bases. V shed 4 bases and J shed 5 bases, with 12 bases lying between them. Germline values: CDR1 MNHEY, CDR2 SVGAGI. The CDR3 has 13 amino acids. The DNA for the CDR3 is TGTGCCAGCAGTTGGCCAGGGACCCACGAGCAGTACTTC. Translation: CASSWPGTHEQYF.

There are many counts of this clonotype. V and J are TRBV3-1 and TRBJ2-1; D uncertain. V was pared by 3 bases and J by 6 bases, with 3 bases between. Germline lookup yields CDR1 LGHDT and CDR2 YNNKEL (reference sequence). This CDR3 contains 11 residues. CDR3 sequence reads: CASSQGNEQFF. CDR3 DNA: TGTGCCAGCAGCCAGGGCAATGAGCAGTTCTTC.